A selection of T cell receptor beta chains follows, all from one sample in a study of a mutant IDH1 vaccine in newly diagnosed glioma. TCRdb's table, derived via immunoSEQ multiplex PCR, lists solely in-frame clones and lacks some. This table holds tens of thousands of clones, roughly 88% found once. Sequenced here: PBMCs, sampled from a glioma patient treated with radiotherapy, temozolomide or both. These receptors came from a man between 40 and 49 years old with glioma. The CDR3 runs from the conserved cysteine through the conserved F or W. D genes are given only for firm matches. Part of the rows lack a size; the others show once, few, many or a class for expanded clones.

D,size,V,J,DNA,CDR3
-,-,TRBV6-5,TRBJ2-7,TGTGCCAGCAGTTACAAGAAGGCCTACGAGCAGTACTTC,CASSYKKAYEQYF
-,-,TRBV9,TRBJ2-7,TGTGCCAGCAGCGTAGGGACAGCATACTACGAGCAGTACTTC,CASSVGTAYYEQYF
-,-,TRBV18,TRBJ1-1,TGTGCCAGCTCACCACCCGGGGGCACTGAAGCTTTCTTT,CASSPPGGTEAFF
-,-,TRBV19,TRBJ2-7,TGTGCCAGTAGTAACCAAGCGTGGTACGAGCAGTACTTC,CASSNQAWYEQYF
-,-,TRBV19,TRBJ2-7,TGTGCCAGTAGTCGGTACATTGCAACCTACGAGCAGTACTTC,CASSRYIATYEQYF
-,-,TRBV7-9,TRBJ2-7,TGTGCCAGCAGCTTAAAGGGTTACGAGCAGTACTTC,CASSLKGYEQYF
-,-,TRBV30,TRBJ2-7,TGTGCCTGGAACCTACGGATTTGGTACTTC,CAWNLRIWYF
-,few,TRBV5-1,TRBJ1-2,TGCGCCAGCAGCTTGGCTACAGGGATACCAGGCTACACCTTC,CASSLATGIPGYTF
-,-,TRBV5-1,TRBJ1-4,TGCGCCAGCAGTGGGGGGGCAGGGAATGAAAAACTGTTTTTT,CASSGGAGNEKLFF
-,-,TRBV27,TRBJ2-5,TGTGCCAGCAGTGCCTGGGAGAGTCAAGAGACCCAGTACTTC,CASSAWESQETQYF
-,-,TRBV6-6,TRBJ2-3,TGTGCCAGCAGTCGCGGGACCAGAGATACGCAGTATTTT,CASSRGTRDTQYF
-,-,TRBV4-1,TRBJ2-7,TGCGCCAGCAGCCAAGAGTCCTGGAGCTCCTACGAGCAGTACTTC,CASSQESWSSYEQYF